This T cell receptor beta chain was captured by sequencing in a study of CD8 T cells in Susac syndrome. Study-level results: In Susac syndrome, the CD4+ T cell repertoires did not show clonal expansion.

Patients with Susac syndrome showed fulfilment of recently defined diagnostic criteria for definite or probable disease. TEMRA cells were FACS-enriched and CD8+ and CD4+ T cells negatively isolated. RNA was extracted with the RNeasy kit, and a quantity of roughly 0.45 to 1 ug was reverse transcribed using random hexamers. TCRdb re-called the immunoSEQ multiplex PCR reads through MiXCR, storing one row per CDR3 protein. The sample lists roughly 200,000 distinct CDR3 sequences, roughly 91% occurring once. In its sample, this clonotype was seen once. Its antigen is unidentified. Sequencing was done on a sample of CD4+ T cells from PBMCs. The receptor comes from a human donor with Susac syndrome.

CDR3 nucleotide sequence: TGTGCCTGGAGTAAGGGGGCAGGCTATGGCTACACCTTC. Protein: CAWSKGAGYGYTF. This chain uses TRBV30 with TRBJ1-2; the match to TRBD1 covers 7 bases. This CDR3 contains 13 residues. V trimming: 2 bases; J trimming: 4 bases; junction bases outside the gene matches: 4. Germline V gene lookup returns CDR1 GTSNPN and CDR2 SVGIG (reference sequence).